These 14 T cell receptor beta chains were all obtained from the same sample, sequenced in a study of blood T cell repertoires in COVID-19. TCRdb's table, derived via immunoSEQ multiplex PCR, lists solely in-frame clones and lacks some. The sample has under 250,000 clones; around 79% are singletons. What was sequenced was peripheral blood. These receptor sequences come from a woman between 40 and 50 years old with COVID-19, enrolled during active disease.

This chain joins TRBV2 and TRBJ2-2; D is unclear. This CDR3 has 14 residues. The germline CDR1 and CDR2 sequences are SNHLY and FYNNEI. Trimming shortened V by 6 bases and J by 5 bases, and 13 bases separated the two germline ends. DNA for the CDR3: TGTGCCAGCAGCGCACTTACTAATACCGGGGAGCTGTTTTTT. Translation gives CASSALTNTGELFF.

The CDR3 nucleotides read TGTGCCAGCAGTGTGGGGGGGAGGGGCAACTATAATTCACCCCTCCACTTT. Amino acid sequence: CASSVGGRGNYNSPLHF. This chain connects TRBV6-1 to TRBJ1-6; D is perhaps TRBD1 (5 bases). CDR3 size: 17 residues. Germline V gives CDR1 MNHNS, CDR2 SASEGT. V was clipped by 4 bases and J by 3 bases, with 16 bases between them.

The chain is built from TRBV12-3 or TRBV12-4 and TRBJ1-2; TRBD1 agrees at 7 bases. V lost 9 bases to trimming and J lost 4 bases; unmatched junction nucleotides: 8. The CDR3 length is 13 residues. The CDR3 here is CASELQGSYGYTF. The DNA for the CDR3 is TGTGCCAGTGAACTACAGGGGAGCTATGGCTACACCTTC.

The CDR3 region has the DNA TGTGCCAGCAGCCGCCCCAGAGAGACCCAGTACTTC. Translating it yields CASSRPRETQYF. The chain links TRBV5-4 to TRBJ2-5; no clear D gene. Germline-derived CDR1 and CDR2 are SGHNT and YYREEE (reference sequence). V lost 4 bases and J lost 4, with 8 bases in between. This CDR3 comprises 12 residues.

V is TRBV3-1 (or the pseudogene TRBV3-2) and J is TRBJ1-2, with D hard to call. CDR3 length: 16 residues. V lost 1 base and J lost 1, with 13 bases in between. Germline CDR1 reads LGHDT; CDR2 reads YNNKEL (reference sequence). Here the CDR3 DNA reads TGTGCCAGCAGCCAAGCTACTTGGGAGTTTAACTATGGCTACACCTTC. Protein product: CASSQATWEFNYGYTF.

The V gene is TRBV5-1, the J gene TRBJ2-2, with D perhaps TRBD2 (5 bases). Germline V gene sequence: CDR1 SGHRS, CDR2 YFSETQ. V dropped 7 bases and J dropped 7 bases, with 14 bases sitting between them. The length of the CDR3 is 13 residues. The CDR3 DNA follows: TGCGCCAGCCAACGGGGTCGAAACGGGGAGCTGTTTTTT. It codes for CASQRGRNGELFF.

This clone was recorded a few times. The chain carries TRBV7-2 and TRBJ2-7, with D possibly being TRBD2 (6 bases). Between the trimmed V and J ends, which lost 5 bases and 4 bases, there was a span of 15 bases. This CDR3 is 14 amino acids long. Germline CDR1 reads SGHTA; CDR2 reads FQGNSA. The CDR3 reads CASSPGTPVYEQYF. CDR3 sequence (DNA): TGTGCCAGCAGCCCCGGGACTCCTGTTTACGAGCAGTACTTC.

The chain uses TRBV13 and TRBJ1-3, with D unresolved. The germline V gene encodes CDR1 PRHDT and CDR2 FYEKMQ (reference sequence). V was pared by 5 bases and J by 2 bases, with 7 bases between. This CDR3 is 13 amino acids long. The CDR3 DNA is TGTGCCAGCAGCCGAGGCCCTGGAAACACCATATATTTT. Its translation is CASSRGPGNTIYF.

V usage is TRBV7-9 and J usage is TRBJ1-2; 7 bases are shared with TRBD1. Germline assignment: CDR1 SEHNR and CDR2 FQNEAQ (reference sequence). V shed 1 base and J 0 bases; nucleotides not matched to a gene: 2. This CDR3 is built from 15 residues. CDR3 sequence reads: CASSLGDSSNYGYTF. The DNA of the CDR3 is TGTGCCAGCAGCTTAGGGGACAGCTCTAACTATGGCTACACCTTC.

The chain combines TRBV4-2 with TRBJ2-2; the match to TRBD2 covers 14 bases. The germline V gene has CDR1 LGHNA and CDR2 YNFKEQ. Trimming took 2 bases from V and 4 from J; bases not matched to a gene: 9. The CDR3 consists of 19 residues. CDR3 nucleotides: TGTGCCAGCAGCCAACAAGGACTAGCGGGGGGTTTCGGCACCGGGGAGCTGTTTTTT. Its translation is CASSQQGLAGGFGTGELFF.

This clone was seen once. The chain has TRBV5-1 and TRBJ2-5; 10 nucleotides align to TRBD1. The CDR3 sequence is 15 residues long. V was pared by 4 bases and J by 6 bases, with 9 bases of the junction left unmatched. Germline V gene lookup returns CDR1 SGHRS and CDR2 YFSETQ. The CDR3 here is CASSAGTGEWQTQYF. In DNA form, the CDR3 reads TGCGCCAGCAGCGCCGGGACAGGGGAATGGCAGACCCAGTACTTC.

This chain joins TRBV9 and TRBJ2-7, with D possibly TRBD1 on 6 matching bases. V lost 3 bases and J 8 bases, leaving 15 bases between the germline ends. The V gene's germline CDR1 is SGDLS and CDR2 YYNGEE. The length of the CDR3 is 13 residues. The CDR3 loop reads CASSERGTGQQYF. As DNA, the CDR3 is TGTGCCAGCAGCGAAAGGGGCACAGGGCAGCAGTACTTC.

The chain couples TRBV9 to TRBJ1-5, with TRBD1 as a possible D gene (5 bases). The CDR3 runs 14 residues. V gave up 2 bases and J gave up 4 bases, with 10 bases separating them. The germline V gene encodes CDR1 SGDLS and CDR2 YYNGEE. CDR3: CASSVGTVNQPQHF. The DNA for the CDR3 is TGTGCCAGCAGCGTGGGGACTGTTAATCAGCCCCAGCATTTT.

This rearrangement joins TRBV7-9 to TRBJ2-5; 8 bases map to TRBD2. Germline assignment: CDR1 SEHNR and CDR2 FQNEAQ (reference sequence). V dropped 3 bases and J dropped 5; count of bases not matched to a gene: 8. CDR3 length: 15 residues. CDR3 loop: CASSFPSGRVETQYF. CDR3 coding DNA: TGTGCCAGCAGCTTCCCCAGCGGGAGAGTCGAGACCCAGTACTTC. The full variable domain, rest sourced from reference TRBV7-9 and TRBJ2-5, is DTGVSQNPRHKITKRGQNVTFRCDPISEHNRLYWYRQTLGQGPEFLTYFQNEAQLEKSRLLSDRFSAERPKGSFSTLEIQRTEQGDSAMYLCASSFPSGRVETQYFGPGTRLLVL.